These 17 T cell receptor beta chains were sequenced from one sample in a study of shared clonotypes between healthy human individuals. Sequenced by immunoSEQ multiplex PCR; TCRdb stores in-frame clones only, minus some. The sample holds about 2 million clones, about 95% seen once. Naive CD8 cells were CD45RO-negative, positively selected for CCR7, excluding terminally differentiated effector memory CD45RA+ cells. Source material: naive CD8+ T cells sorted from blood. The receptors stem from a man between 18 and 29 years old in good health.

V is TRBV5-6 and J is TRBJ1-6; D is undetermined. Germline CDR1 and CDR2: SGHDT and YYEEEE. V dropped 5 bases and J dropped 0 bases, with 9 bases sitting between them. This CDR3 is 15 amino acids long. In DNA, the CDR3 is TGTGCCAGCAGGCCGGAAAGCTCCTATAATTCACCCCTCCACTTT. Translated: CASRPESSYNSPLHF.

The V and J genes are TRBV27 and TRBJ2-5; D may be TRBD1 or TRBD2 (5 bases each). The CDR3 loop spans 14 amino acids. V was clipped by 2 bases and J by 3 bases, with 10 bases between them. The V gene's germline CDR1 is MNHEY and CDR2 SMNVEV (reference sequence). The CDR3 spells CASSLGGSEETQYF. For the CDR3, the DNA is TGTGCCAGCAGTTTAGGGGGTAGTGAAGAGACCCAGTACTTC.

This chain joins TRBV12-5 and TRBJ1-3, with D unclear. V was shortened by 5 bases and J by 0 bases, with 20 bases between the two germline ends. Per germline, CDR1 LGHNT and CDR2 FRNRAP. The CDR3 covers 18 residues. The CDR3 is CASGPSRGSTGSGNTIYF. CDR3 coding DNA: TGTGCTAGTGGTCCCTCAAGAGGCTCAACCGGCTCTGGAAACACCATATATTTT. The full variable domain, completed using reference TRBV12-5 and TRBJ1-3, is DARVTQTPRHKVTEMGQEVTMRCQPILGHNTVFWYRQTMMQGLELLAYFRNRAPLDDSGMPKDRFSAEMPDATLATLKIQPSEPRDSAVYFCASGPSRGSTGSGNTIYFGEGSWLTVV.

The chain recombines TRBV6-5 with TRBJ1-1; no reliable D call. Germline loops: CDR1 MNHEY, CDR2 SVGAGI. Trimming removed 3 bases at V and 1 base at J, with 9 bases between. The CDR3 is 14 residues long. The CDR3 sequence is CASSYFRGNTEAFF. CDR3 nucleotides: TGTGCCAGCAGTTATTTTCGAGGGAACACTGAAGCTTTCTTT.

The chain recombines TRBV4-3 with TRBJ2-1; no clear D. CDR3 length equals 13 residues. The V end was cut by 2 bases, the J end by 6 bases, with 8 bases between. CDR1 is LGHNA and CDR2 is YSLEER in the germline V gene. This chain's CDR3 is CASSQLGGNEQFF. The DNA for the CDR3 is TGCGCCAGCAGCCAATTAGGTGGCAATGAGCAGTTCTTC.

The chain uses TRBV27 and TRBJ2-1; the D gene is possibly TRBD1 (6 bases). This CDR3 is built from 18 residues. Germline loops: CDR1 MNHEY, CDR2 SMNVEV (reference sequence). Trimming removed 5 bases from V and 1 base from J, with 21 bases in between. The CDR3 region has the DNA TGTGCCAGCAGTCCGCTCACCCCACAGGGACATTCCTACAATGAGCAGTTCTTC. It codes for CASSPLTPQGHSYNEQFF.

The chain carries TRBV10-3 and TRBJ1-2; D remains unclear. V was pared by 0 bases and J by 4 bases, with 12 bases between. Germline CDR1 and CDR2: ENHRY and SYGVKD. The CDR3 spans 15 residues. CDR3 in amino acids: CAISESRGMGYGYTF. DNA of the CDR3: TGTGCCATCAGTGAGTCTCGGGGAATGGGCTATGGCTACACCTTC.

Of note for this clone: This specimen includes other DNA sequences encoding the same CDR3. V usage is TRBV9 and J usage is TRBJ2-7; 9 positions match TRBD2. Germline CDR1 and CDR2: SGDLS and YYNGEE. After removal of 0 bases from V and 2 bases from J, the junction contained 3 bases not matched to a gene. This CDR3 is 15 amino acids long. CDR3 protein: CASSVGGGGTYEQYF. The DNA for the CDR3 is TGTGCCAGCAGCGTAGGCGGGGGGGGCACCTACGAGCAGTACTTC.

The genes are TRBV5-1 and TRBJ2-3, with D possibly called TRBD1 or TRBD2 (5 bases each). The germline V and J ends were trimmed by 4 bases and 6 bases, with 21 bases remaining between them. This CDR3 spans 16 amino acids. The germline gives CDR1 SGHRS, CDR2 YFSETQ. CDR3 sequence reads: CASSKRDVGELDTQYF. Written as DNA, the CDR3 is TGCGCCAGCAGCAAGCGCGATGTAGGGGAGCTGGATACGCAGTATTTT. The whole variable domain, filled in from reference TRBV5-1 and TRBJ2-3, reads KAGVTQTPRYLIKTRGQQVTLSCSPISGHRSVSWYQQTPGQGLQFLFEYFSETQRNKGNFPGRFSGRQFSNSRSEMNVSTLELGDSALYLCASSKRDVGELDTQYFGPGTRLTVL.

V is TRBV27 and J is TRBJ2-3; D possibly uses TRBD1 or TRBD2 (5 bases each). V was trimmed by 0 bases and J by 6 bases, leaving 13 bases between them. This CDR3 comprises 15 residues. Germline V lookup: CDR1 MNHEY, CDR2 SMNVEV (reference sequence). The CDR3 DNA reads TGTGCCAGCAGTTTATCCCCTTCAGGGAGCGATACGCAGTATTTT. Its translation is CASSLSPSGSDTQYF.

The chain is built from TRBV5-1 and TRBJ2-3, with TRBD1 identical over 7 bases. The CDR3 spans 14 residues. The V gene end was trimmed by 7 bases and the J gene end by 2 bases; junction bases not matched to a gene: 7. Germline V CDR1 and CDR2: SGHRS, YFSETQ. CDR3 DNA sequence: TGCGCCAGCTCGATGGACAGGCCCACAGATACGCAGTATTTT. This encodes CASSMDRPTDTQYF.

This rearrangement joins TRBV6-5 to TRBJ1-2, with D uncertain. V lost 6 bases to trimming and J lost 2 bases, with 10 bases between them. Germline V lookup: CDR1 MNHEY, CDR2 SVGAGI. This CDR3 contains 13 residues. For the CDR3, the DNA is TGTGCCAGCAGGTTGGTGGGAAACTATGGCTACACCTTC. This translates into CASRLVGNYGYTF.

As to this clone: Other DNA sequences of this sample code for an identical CDR3. CDR3 nucleotides: TGTGCCAGTAGTATGGGAATGAACACTGAAGCTTTCTTT. The encoded protein is CASSMGMNTEAFF. The chain carries TRBV19 and TRBJ1-1; D is unresolved. This CDR3 has 13 amino acids. Germline V gene lookup returns CDR1 LNHDA and CDR2 SQIVND (reference sequence). V was cut by 3 bases and J by 0 bases, with 5 bases left in between.

V and J are TRBV5-6 and TRBJ2-2, with 12 positions matching TRBD1. Germline V CDR1 and CDR2: SGHDT, YYEEEE. V trimming: 4 bases; J trimming: 4 bases; junction bases outside the gene matches: 2. The CDR3 has 15 residues. The CDR3 nucleotides are TGTGCCAGCAGCCTGGGACAGGGGGCCACCGGGGAGCTGTTTTTT. Protein product: CASSLGQGATGELFF.

The chain carries TRBV27 and TRBJ1-2, with TRBD1 matching 8 bases. Germline V gene sequence: CDR1 MNHEY, CDR2 SMNVEV (reference sequence). The V segment lost 2 bases and the J segment 8 bases; nucleotides outside the gene matches: 10. The CDR3 length is 15 residues. Written as DNA, the CDR3 is TGTGCCAGCAGTTTAATTCAGGGGGCCCGGCGGGGCTACACCTTC. This codes for CASSLIQGARRGYTF.

The chain carries TRBV7-8 and TRBJ2-3; D might be TRBD2 (6 bases). Trimming left V 3 bases short and J 2 bases short, with 18 bases between. Germline V gene data show CDR1 as SGHVS and CDR2 as FQNEAQ. CDR3 length: 17 amino acids. The CDR3 here is CASSFGPGLTPTDTQYF. The CDR3 DNA reads TGTGCCAGCAGCTTTGGGCCGGGACTCACGCCCACAGATACGCAGTATTTT.

V is TRBV18 and J is TRBJ2-7, with a possible D match to TRBD1 (5 bases). V lost 3 bases to trimming and J lost 2 bases, with 8 bases between them. Germline-derived CDR1 and CDR2 are KGHSH and LQKENI. The CDR3 runs to 13 residues. This chain's CDR3 is CASSPSDTYEQYF. The CDR3 nucleotides are TGTGCCAGCTCACCGTCGGACACCTACGAGCAGTACTTC. The whole variable domain, filled in from reference TRBV18 and TRBJ2-7, reads NAGVMQNPRHLVRRRGQEARLRCSPMKGHSHVYWYRQLPEEGLKFMVYLQKENIIDESGMPKERFSAEFPKEGPSILRIQQVVRGDSAAYFCASSPSDTYEQYFGPGTRLTVT.